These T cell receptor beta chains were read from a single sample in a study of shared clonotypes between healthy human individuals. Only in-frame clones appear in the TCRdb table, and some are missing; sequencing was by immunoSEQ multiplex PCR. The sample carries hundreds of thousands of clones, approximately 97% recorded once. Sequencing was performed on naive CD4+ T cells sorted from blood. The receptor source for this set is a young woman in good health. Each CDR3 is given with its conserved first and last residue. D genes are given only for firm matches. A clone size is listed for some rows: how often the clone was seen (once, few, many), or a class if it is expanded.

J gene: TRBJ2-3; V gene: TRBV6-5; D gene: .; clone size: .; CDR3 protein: CASSYSQESTDTQYF; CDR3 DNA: TGTGCCAGCAGTTACAGCCAGGAAAGCACAGATACGCAGTATTTT
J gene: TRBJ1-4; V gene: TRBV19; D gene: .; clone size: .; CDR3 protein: CASRGSDAQNEKLFF; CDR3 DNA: TGTGCCAGTAGAGGATCCGATGCTCAGAATGAAAAACTGTTTTTT
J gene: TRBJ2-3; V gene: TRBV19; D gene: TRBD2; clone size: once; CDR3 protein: CASSTSGRPSTDTQYF; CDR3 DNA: TGTGCCAGTAGCACCAGCGGGAGGCCTAGCACAGATACGCAGTATTTT
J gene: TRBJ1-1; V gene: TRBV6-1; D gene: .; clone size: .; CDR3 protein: CASRMGGAGTEAFF; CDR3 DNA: TGTGCCAGCAGGATGGGGGGCGCGGGTACTGAAGCTTTCTTT
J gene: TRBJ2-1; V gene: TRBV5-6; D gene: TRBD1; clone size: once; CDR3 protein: CASSPGQGARNEQFF; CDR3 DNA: TGTGCCAGCAGTCCCGGACAGGGGGCGCGCAATGAGCAGTTCTTC
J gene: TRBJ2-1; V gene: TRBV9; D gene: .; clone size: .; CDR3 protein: CASSAHDDFRNEQFF; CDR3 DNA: TGTGCCAGCAGCGCCCATGACGATTTTAGGAATGAGCAGTTCTTC
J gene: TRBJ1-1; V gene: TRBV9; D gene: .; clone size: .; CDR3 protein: CASSAYRSLNTEAFF; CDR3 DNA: TGTGCCAGCAGCGCATACCGGTCCCTAAACACTGAAGCTTTCTTT
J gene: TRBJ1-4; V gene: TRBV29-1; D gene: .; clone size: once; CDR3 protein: CSVEGAAGGINEKLFF; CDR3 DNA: TGCAGCGTTGAGGGGGCGGCGGGCGGTATTAATGAAAAACTGTTTTTT
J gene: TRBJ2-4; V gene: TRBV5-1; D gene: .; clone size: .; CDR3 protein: CASSLDRNIQYF; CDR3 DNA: TGCGCCAGCAGCTTGGACAGAAACATTCAGTACTTC
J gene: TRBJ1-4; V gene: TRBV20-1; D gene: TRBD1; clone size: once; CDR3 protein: CSAKDRRKLFF; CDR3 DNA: TGCAGTGCTAAGGACAGGCGAAAACTGTTTTTT
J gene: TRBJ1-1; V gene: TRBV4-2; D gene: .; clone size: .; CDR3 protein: CASSQVSEEAFF; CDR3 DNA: TGTGCCAGCAGCCAAGTGAGTGAGGAAGCTTTCTTT
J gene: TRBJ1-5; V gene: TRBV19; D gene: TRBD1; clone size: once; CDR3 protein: CASSTQGADSNQPQHF; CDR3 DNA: TGTGCCAGTAGTACACAGGGGGCCGATAGCAATCAGCCCCAGCATTTT
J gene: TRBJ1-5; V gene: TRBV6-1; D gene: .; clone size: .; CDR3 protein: CASSELSNSNQPQHF; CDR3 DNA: TGTGCCAGCAGTGAACTGTCGAATAGCAATCAGCCCCAGCATTTT
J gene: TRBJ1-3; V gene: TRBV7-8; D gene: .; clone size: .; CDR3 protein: CASSVDQRNTIYF; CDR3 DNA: TGTGCCAGCAGCGTAGATCAAAGAAACACCATATATTTT
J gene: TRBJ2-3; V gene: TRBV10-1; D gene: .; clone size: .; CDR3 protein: CASSGVRSGTDTQYF; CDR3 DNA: TGCGCCAGCAGTGGCGTGCGGTCTGGCACAGATACGCAGTATTTT
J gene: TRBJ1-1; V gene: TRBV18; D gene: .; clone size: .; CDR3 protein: CASSPDPWGNTEAFF; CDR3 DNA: TGTGCCAGCTCACCGGATCCGTGGGGGAACACTGAAGCTTTCTTT
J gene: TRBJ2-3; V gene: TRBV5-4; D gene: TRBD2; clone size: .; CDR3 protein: CASSVRLAGHTDTQYF; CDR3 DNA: TGTGCCAGCAGCGTAAGACTAGCGGGCCACACAGATACGCAGTATTTT
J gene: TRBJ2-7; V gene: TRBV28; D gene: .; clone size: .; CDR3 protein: CASRRLYEQYF; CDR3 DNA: TGTGCCAGCAGGAGACTATACGAGCAGTACTTC
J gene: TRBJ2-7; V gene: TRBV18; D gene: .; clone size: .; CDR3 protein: CASQGARSYEQYF; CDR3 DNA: TGTGCCAGCCAAGGGGCTAGATCCTACGAGCAGTACTTC
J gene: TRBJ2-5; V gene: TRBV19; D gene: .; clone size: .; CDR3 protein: CASSVGTEETQYF; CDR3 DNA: TGTGCCAGTAGCGTCGGGACGGAAGAGACCCAGTACTTC
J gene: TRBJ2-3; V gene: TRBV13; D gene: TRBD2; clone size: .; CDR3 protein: CASSLGTSGRDTQYF; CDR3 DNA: TGTGCCAGCAGCCTAGGGACTAGCGGGAGGGATACGCAGTATTTT
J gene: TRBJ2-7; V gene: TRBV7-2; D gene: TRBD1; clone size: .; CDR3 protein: CASSLAGQGTYEQYF; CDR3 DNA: TGTGCCAGCAGCTTAGCGGGACAGGGGACCTACGAGCAGTACTTC
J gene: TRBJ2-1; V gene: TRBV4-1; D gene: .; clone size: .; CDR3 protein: CASSQESRGEQFF; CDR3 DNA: TGCGCCAGCAGCCAAGAATCAAGGGGCGAGCAGTTCTTC
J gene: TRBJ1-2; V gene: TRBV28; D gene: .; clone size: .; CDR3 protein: CASRPPGRTGGYTF; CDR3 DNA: TGTGCCAGCAGGCCCCCCGGGAGGACGGGCGGCTACACCTTC
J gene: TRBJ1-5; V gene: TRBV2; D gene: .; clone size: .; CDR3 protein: CASRADNSNQPQHF; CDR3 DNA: TGTGCCAGCCGGGCGGACAATAGCAATCAGCCCCAGCATTTT
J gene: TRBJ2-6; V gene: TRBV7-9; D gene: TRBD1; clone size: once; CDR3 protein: CASSLKTGGALSGANVLTF; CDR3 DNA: TGTGCCAGCAGCTTAAAGACAGGGGGCGCTTTATCTGGGGCCAACGTCCTGACTTTC
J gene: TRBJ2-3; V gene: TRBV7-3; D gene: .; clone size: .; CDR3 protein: CASSPNSGTDTQYF; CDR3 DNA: TGTGCCAGCAGCCCTAACTCGGGCACAGATACGCAGTATTTT
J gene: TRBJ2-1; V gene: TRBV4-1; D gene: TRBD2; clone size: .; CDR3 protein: CASSQSPSGSTNEQFF; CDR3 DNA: TGCGCCAGCAGCCAAAGCCCTAGCGGGAGTACCAATGAGCAGTTCTTC
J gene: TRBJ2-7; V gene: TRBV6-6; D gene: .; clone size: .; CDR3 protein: CASSYSRVSEYEQYF; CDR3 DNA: TGTGCCAGCAGTTACTCGAGAGTGTCGGAGTACGAGCAGTACTTC
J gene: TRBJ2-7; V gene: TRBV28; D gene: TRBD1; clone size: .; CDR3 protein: CASSFSSVTGAYEQYF; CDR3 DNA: TGTGCCAGCAGTTTTTCGAGCGTGACAGGGGCCTACGAGCAGTACTTC
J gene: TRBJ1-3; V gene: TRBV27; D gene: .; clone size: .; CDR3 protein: CASSLRQGGWDTIYF; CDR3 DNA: TGTGCCAGCAGTTTACGTCAAGGGGGATGGGACACCATATATTTT
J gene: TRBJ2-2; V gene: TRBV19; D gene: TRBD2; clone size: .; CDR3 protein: CATGGLATTGELFF; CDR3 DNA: TGTGCCACTGGTGGACTAGCGACCACCGGGGAGCTGTTTTTT
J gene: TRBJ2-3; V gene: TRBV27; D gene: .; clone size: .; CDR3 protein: CASSLSRLGTDTQYF; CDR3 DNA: TGTGCCAGCAGTTTATCCAGGCTAGGCACAGATACGCAGTATTTT
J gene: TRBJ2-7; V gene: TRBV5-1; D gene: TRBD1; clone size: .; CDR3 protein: CASSARGSLYEQYF; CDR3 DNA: TGCGCCAGCAGCGCCAGGGGGTCTCTTTACGAGCAGTACTTC
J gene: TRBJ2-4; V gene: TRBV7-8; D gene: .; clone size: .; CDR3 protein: CASSPSRPPLLAKNIQYF; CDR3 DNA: TGTGCCAGCAGCCCTAGCCGACCCCCCCTTTTAGCCAAAAACATTCAGTACTTC
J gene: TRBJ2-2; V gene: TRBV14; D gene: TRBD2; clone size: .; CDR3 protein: CASSQDKGLAGGSNTGELFF; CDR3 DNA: TGTGCCAGCAGCCAAGATAAAGGACTAGCGGGAGGTTCTAACACCGGGGAGCTGTTTTTT
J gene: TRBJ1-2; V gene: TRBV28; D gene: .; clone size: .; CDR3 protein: CASTTWGESGVSYTF; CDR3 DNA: TGTGCCAGCACTACCTGGGGGGAGTCCGGGGTGAGCTACACCTTC
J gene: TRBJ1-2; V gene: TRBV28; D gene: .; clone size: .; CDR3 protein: CASRRSPHSYGYTF; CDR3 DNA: TGTGCCAGCCGGAGGTCTCCCCATTCTTATGGCTACACCTTC
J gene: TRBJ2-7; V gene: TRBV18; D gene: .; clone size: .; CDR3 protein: CASSPQETYVGGSYEQYF; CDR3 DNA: TGTGCCAGCTCACCACAGGAGACCTACGTTGGTGGGTCCTACGAGCAGTACTTC
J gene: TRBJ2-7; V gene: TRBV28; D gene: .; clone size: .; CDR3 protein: CASRPPGEPYEQYF; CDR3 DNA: TGTGCCAGCAGACCGCCGGGAGAACCTTACGAGCAGTACTTC
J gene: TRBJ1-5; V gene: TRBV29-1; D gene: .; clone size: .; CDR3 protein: CSASTGEGGNQPQHF; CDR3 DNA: TGCAGCGCCTCGACAGGTGAGGGGGGTAATCAGCCCCAGCATTTT
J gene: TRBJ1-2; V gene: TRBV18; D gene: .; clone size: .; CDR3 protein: CASSPQDGRNNYGYTF; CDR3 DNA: TGTGCCAGCTCACCACAAGATGGCCGTAACAACTATGGCTACACCTTC
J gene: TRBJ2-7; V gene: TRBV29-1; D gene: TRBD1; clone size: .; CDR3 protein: CSVVPGQKLYEQYF; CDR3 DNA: TGCAGCGTTGTACCGGGACAGAAGCTCTACGAGCAGTACTTC
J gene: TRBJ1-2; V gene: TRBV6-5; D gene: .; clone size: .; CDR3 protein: CASSYLRGDGYTF; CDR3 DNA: TGTGCCAGCAGTTACTTGAGGGGCGACGGCTACACCTTC
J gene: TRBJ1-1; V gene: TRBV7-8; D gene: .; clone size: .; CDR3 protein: CASTYRNPGLGMNTEAFF; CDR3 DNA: TGTGCCAGCACCTACAGGAATCCGGGACTCGGCATGAACACTGAAGCTTTCTTT
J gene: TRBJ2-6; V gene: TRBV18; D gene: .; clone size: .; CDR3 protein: CASSPDVSGANVLTF; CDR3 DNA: TGTGCCAGCTCACCCGACGTCTCTGGGGCCAACGTCCTGACTTTC
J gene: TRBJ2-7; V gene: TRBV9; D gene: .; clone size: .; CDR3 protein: CASSVEGGSYEQYF; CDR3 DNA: TGTGCCAGCAGCGTAGAAGGCGGATCCTACGAGCAGTACTTC
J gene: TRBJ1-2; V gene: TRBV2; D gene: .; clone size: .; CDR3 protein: CASSEGPYGYTF; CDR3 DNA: TGTGCCAGCAGTGAAGGGCCCTATGGCTACACCTTC
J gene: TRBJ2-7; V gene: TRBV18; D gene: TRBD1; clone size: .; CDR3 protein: CASSSGTGGAEQYF; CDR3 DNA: TGTGCCAGCTCCTCCGGGACAGGGGGCGCCGAGCAGTACTTC
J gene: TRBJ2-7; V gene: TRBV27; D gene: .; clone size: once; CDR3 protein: CASSWRGAGDEQYF; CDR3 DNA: TGTGCCAGCAGTTGGAGGGGAGCTGGAGACGAGCAGTACTTC
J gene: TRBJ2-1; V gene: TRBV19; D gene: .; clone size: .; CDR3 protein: CASSMGAGIKNNEQFF; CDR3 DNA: TGTGCCAGTAGTATGGGAGCAGGGATAAAAAACAATGAGCAGTTCTTC